A selection of T cell receptor beta chains follows, all from one sample in a study of blood T cell repertoires in COVID-19. Generated by immunoSEQ multiplex PCR, the TCRdb table keeps only in-frame clones and is missing some. The table includes 250,000 or so clones, roughly 88% detected once. Sequences were obtained from PBMCs or T cells enriched from blood (not recorded which). The receptors derive from a woman in her twenties or thirties who had been exposed to COVID-19. The CDR3 runs from the conserved cysteine through the conserved F or W. The order of the fields is V gene, clone size, D gene, J gene, CDR3 protein, CDR3 DNA. D genes are given only for firm matches. Where a row states a size, it is once, few, many or the class of an expanded clone; other rows omit it.

TRBV2,NA,NA,TRBJ2-1,CASSEGGSSYNEQFF,TGTGCCAGCAGTGAAGGAGGCAGCTCCTACAATGAGCAGTTCTTC
TRBV12-5,NA,TRBD1,TRBJ2-7,CASGLGRSGQGYEQYF,TGTGCTAGTGGTTTGGGCCGTTCGGGACAGGGCTACGAGCAGTACTTC
TRBV5-1,NA,NA,TRBJ1-6,CASSWTGRTVHSPLHF,TGCGCCAGCAGCTGGACCGGTCGGACAGTTCATTCACCCCTCCACTTT
TRBV29-1,NA,TRBD1,TRBJ1-1,CSAYRGRTEAFF,TGCAGCGCCTACAGGGGGCGAACTGAAGCTTTCTTT
TRBV9,once,TRBD2,TRBJ2-1,CASSVGGGSGSPFYNEQFF,TGTGCCAGCAGCGTAGGAGGGGGTAGCGGGAGTCCTTTTTACAATGAGCAGTTCTTC
TRBV28,NA,TRBD1,TRBJ2-7,CASSLPGQGDQQYF,TGTGCCAGCAGTTTGCCGGGACAGGGGGACCAGCAGTACTTC
TRBV30,NA,NA,TRBJ1-2,CAWSTTGLLLGGYTF,TGTGCCTGGAGCACTACAGGGCTTCTACTGGGTGGCTACACCTTC
TRBV2,NA,TRBD1,TRBJ2-7,CASMHGTASYEQYF,TGTGCCAGCATGCACGGGACAGCTTCCTACGAGCAGTACTTC
TRBV18,NA,NA,TRBJ2-1,CASSLDSPGQFF,TGTGCCAGTAGCTTGGACTCCCCGGGGCAGTTCTTC
TRBV20-1,NA,NA,TRBJ2-1,CSASSESEDNEQFF,TGCAGTGCTAGTAGTGAAAGCGAGGACAATGAGCAGTTCTTC